One sample yielded the 3 T cell receptor beta chains listed below, sequenced in a study of regulatory T cells in long-lasting Graves disease. Documented time point: newly diagnosed GD, antithyroid drugs for less than 3 months. The TCR library was prepared using RNA isolated from PBMCs. According to the study, TCR beta libraries were built with iRepertoire HTBI primers and CDR3-region Arm-PCR. TCRdb recomputed calls from the multiplex PCR reads with MiXCR, one row per CDR3 protein. In the table there are 350,000 to 500,000 distinct CDR3 sequences, about a sixth of which are singletons. The sample also formed part of further work on T cells in Graves' hyperthyroidism and ophthalmopathy.

This specimen consisted of peripheral blood mononuclear cells (PBMCs), obtained at new diagnosis, from a patient treated with antithyroid drugs. These receptor sequences come from a woman in her 30s with Graves disease.

Notes on this clonotype: A read error may be the cause here, since a much bigger clone is one base away. The chain employs TRBV10-3 and TRBJ2-7, with D unclear. In germline, CDR1 is ENHRY, CDR2 SYGVKD. V lost 3 bases, J lost 0 bases, and 9 bases lay in between. This CDR3 is 14 amino acids long. The CDR3 reads CAISELDGSYEQYF. In nucleotides, the CDR3 is TGTGCCATCAGTGAATTGGACGGCTCCTACGAGCAGTACTTC.

This clonotype was detected many times. The chain links TRBV7-9 to TRBJ2-5; possible D gene TRBD2, 6 bases. Trimming removed 4 bases at V and 5 bases at J, with 8 bases between. The CDR3 is 12 residues long. The V gene's germline CDR1 is SEHNR and CDR2 FQNEAQ (reference sequence). The CDR3, as DNA: TGTGCCAGCAGCTCCCGGGGGGAGACCCAGTACTTC. Protein product: CASSSRGETQYF.

The V and J genes are TRBV2 and TRBJ1-1; D is uncertain. The CDR3 contains 12 residues. The V end was cut by 2 bases, the J end by 4 bases, with 5 bases between. CDR1 is SNHLY, CDR2 FYNNEI, per germline. The CDR3 DNA sequence: TGTGCCAGCAGTGAAACGGGCACTGAAGCTTTCTTT. This encodes CASSETGTEAFF.